These T cell receptor beta chains were read from a single sample in a study of lung T cells in sarcoidosis with Löfgren's syndrome. TCRdb fed the reads into MiXCR, producing one record per CDR3 protein. The table lists roughly 63,000 distinct CDR3 sequences, about 20% of them singletons. Source material: CD4+ T cells from PBMCs. The receptors stem from a human donor with sarcoidosis (Löfgren's syndrome or another form), or a control subject (not recorded which). Each CDR3 is given with its conserved first and last residue.

v_call | cdr3_aa
TRBV28 | CASSATGVSNQPQHF
TRBV15 | CATSRGQNTEAFF
TRBV4-3 | CASSQGNREADTQYF
TRBV11-2 | CASSRPGTPTYEQYF
TRBV11-2 | CASSPRGSYGCTF
TRBV19 | CASSLPGGPNTEAFF
TRBV5-5 | CASSLEWAGELFF
TRBV7-2 | CASRVGLAGGQETQYF
TRBV10-3 | CAIRNKGGNEQYF
TRBV6-1 | CAISELTGDLSNQPQHF
TRBV7-8 | CASGGDSYNEQFF
TRBV28 | CASRFPGGNTEAFF
TRBV12-3/TRBV12-4 | CASSLAIEKLFF
TRBV12-3/TRBV12-4 | CASSSWTGQGTQYF
TRBV3-1 | CASSQGSGANVLTF
TRBV11-2 | CASSQAGRHPNSPLHF
TRBV6-1 | CASAGGRSSGNTIYF
TRBV3-1 | CASSQAASYNEQFF
TRBV20-1 | CSARANYGYTF
TRBV29-1 | CSVATVSGYGYTF
TRBV12-3/TRBV12-4 | CASRGMTASYEQYF
TRBV19 | CASSARGTGANVLTF
TRBV20-1 | CSALRDRGQETQYF
TRBV28 | CASSLRAGELFF
TRBV6-1 | CASRQGRNDSPLHF
TRBV5-6 | CASSLGQGSQPQHF
TRBV5-4 | CASSFPSTGNTEAFF
TRBV19 | CASSTSAGNTDTQYF
TRBV9 | CASSVADTGELFF
TRBV7-9 | CASSLHTGTGTSGYTF
TRBV5-8 | CASSGTGQKQETQYF
TRBV7-2 | CASSLVYGELFF
TRBV20-1 | CSARDRSRGETQYF
TRBV28 | CASRLAGSNTGELFF
TRBV6-6 | CASSHQSGSVDTQYF
TRBV7-2 | CASSPFAGETYEQYF
TRBV30 | CAWSVWGNEQFF
TRBV6-2/TRBV6-3 | CASSYSKGGYTEAFF
TRBV6-1 | CASSLPGLAGYNEQFF
TRBV6-1 | CASRADGLSYNEQFF
TRBV6-1 | CASTPRGQRNQPQHF
TRBV7-8 | CASSWTGNEQPQHF
TRBV12-3/TRBV12-4 | CASSLALGRTVFTDTQYF
TRBV20-1 | CSANWLATYNEQFF
TRBV2 | CASSDPLAGWYNEQFF
TRBV10-3 | CAISATGDTIYF
TRBV28 | CASSSLPGTGSNQPQHF
TRBV10-3 | CAIIPQETQYF
TRBV5-1 | CASSLDSYNEQFF
TRBV28 | CASSLRPGANYGYTF
TRBV28 | CASSSGQGMNTEAFF